Listed below are T cell receptor beta chains from one sample, sequenced in a study of shared clonotypes between healthy human individuals. The protocol was immunoSEQ multiplex PCR, while the TCRdb copy is restricted to in-frame clones and leaves out a portion. The table shows fewer than 1.4 million clones, with about four fifths occurring only once. Input material: memory CD4+ T cells from PBMCs. Receptors were obtained from a man younger than 30 in good health. Some clones in this sample may be carry-over from other donors' samples. The CDR3 runs from the conserved cysteine through the conserved F or W. The D gene is left open where the match is weak.

v_call	d_call	cdr3_aa
TRBV10-3	-	CAIGAANTGELFF
TRBV28	-	CASSVQSQGNTEAFF
TRBV28	TRBD1	CATTGPTGVTDTQYF
TRBV29-1	-	CSVEGYTDTQYF
TRBV6-6	TRBD2	CASSRPTSGSSYEQYF
TRBV30	-	CAWSSGFSGNTIYF
TRBV14	-	CASSQFLSLGDTGELFF
TRBV5-1	-	CASSLWSQGSSYNSPLHF
TRBV25-1	-	CASLRAGRLKWYEQYF
TRBV5-1	TRBD1	CASSLGTGRYEQYF
TRBV4-3	-	CASSQNRETQYF
TRBV19	TRBD1	CASSRGDRGLEETQYF
TRBV27	-	CASSRGGTSYNEQFF
TRBV7-2	-	CASNPLGQRFYEQYF
TRBV28	-	CASSLLGQMNTGELFF
TRBV9	-	CASSARLQETQYF
TRBV18	TRBD1	CASSPINRGRDTGELFF
TRBV18	TRBD1	CASPPGGQHEQYF
TRBV5-5	-	CASSTTSARNTIYF
TRBV28	-	CASNQDRLNTEAFF
TRBV25-1	-	CASSARRGLNTEAFF
TRBV29-1	TRBD1	CSVDRGGNTEAFF
TRBV6-5	-	CASSSPNQPQHF
TRBV5-4	TRBD2	CASSGASGRAGHNEQFF
TRBV11-3	-	CASSLGLVGVRNEQFF
TRBV19	-	CASSHQRGVTYEQYF
TRBV5-4	-	CASSLRQRGNYGYTF
TRBV11-2	TRBD1	CASSSQGAETQYF
TRBV5-1	TRBD2	CASSPSRLAEETQYF
TRBV6-1	-	CASSEGPGDSNEKLFF
TRBV5-4	-	CASSLGGAQETQYF
TRBV30	-	CAWISRRYTEAFF
TRBV2	-	CASSDGGSGGNQPQHF
TRBV2	TRBD2	CASRALAGGTDTQYF
TRBV5-6	-	CASSPGGPIAYGYTF
TRBV10-3	TRBD2	CAITGTSGRADTQYF
TRBV29-1	TRBD2	CSVVIGGSTDTQYF
TRBV28	-	CASRKAGANVLTF
TRBV4-1	TRBD2	CASSQDLAVTSDYNEQFF
TRBV15	-	CATSPGAGAGPYEQYF
TRBV28	-	CASRGTGLGNEQFF
TRBV4-1	TRBD2	CASSQGGASGMSYNEQFF
TRBV5-6	-	CASSFIGAGEVYGYTF
TRBV15	TRBD2	CATSRDPGRGGETQYF
TRBV7-9	-	CASTPPNTGYHEQYF
TRBV4-1	-	CASSQEMVAEQYF
TRBV5-1	-	CASSREAGELFF
TRBV4-1	-	CASSQDRGAGTQYF
TRBV28	TRBD1	CASSLLRDSNQPQHF
TRBV9	TRBD2	CASSPSLLAGFQQEQFF
TRBV7-9	-	CASWAKYF
TRBV2	-	CASSELPDRRYF
TRBV30	TRBD2	CAWSDQSGLEQETQYF
TRBV4-1	-	CASRGLGGHTEAFF
TRBV20-1	-	CSAQITETQYF
TRBV10-3	-	CAIRDTYEQYF
TRBV30	-	CAWSIGVEQYF
TRBV6-1	-	CASTRSRVVETQYF
TRBV5-1	-	CASSLEMPSTRNTIYF
TRBV7-2	-	CASSLSGKNPQHF